The sequence of this TCR beta chain was determined in a study of OX40 agonist ivuxolimab in advanced cancers. Describing the broader study: The costimulatory receptor OX40 (CD134) was targeted by ivuxolimab, a fully human IgG2 agonistic monoclonal antibody. Intravenous ivuxolimab was administered to patients every 2 weeks at six dose levels: 0.01, 0.1, 0.3, 1.5, 3 and 10 mg/kg. Of the approximately 50 dose-escalation patients, hepatocellular carcinoma was present in about 20, melanoma in some 15, renal cell carcinoma in 9 and head and neck cancer in 9. A male proportion of around 81% and a mean age of 60 years, ranging from about 20 to 79, were recorded for the dose-escalation cohort. Prior anti-PD-1, anti-PD-L1 or anti-CTLA-4 therapy was permitted, and checkpoint inhibitors had been received by about 37% of dose-escalation patients. Partial responses were achieved by three dose-escalation patients, of whom one had hepatocellular carcinoma and two had cutaneous melanoma. Peripheral TCRbeta sequencing was intended to test whether TCR sequence diversity was altered and clonal T-cell expansion was caused by ivuxolimab. The paper describes the monotherapy dose-escalation part (N of about 55 patients) of the phase I trial of ivuxolimab.

According to the germline V gene, CDR1 reads MNHEY and CDR2 reads SVGAGI. Relative to germline, V is 2 bases shorter and J is 7 bases shorter, with 15 bases between their ends. The CDR3 runs 15 amino acids, cysteine and phenylalanine included. The only DNA kept is the CDR3, 45 bases in frame from the first base. Patients with autoimmune disease history or receiving systemic immunosuppression were excluded from the trial. Peripheral blood for TCR sequencing was collected from all dose cohorts at baseline, on cycle 4 day 1, and on cycle 7 day 1. Samples were obtained from an open-label, multicenter, first-in-human phase I dose-escalation trial of ivuxolimab. Adults with locally advanced or metastatic melanoma, renal cell carcinoma, hepatocellular carcinoma or head and neck squamous cell carcinoma were enrolled in the trial. Before TCR sequencing, CD4+ T cells and CD8+ T cells from peripheral blood were sorted into separate populations.

This clone was counted between two and nine times. Its binding antigen is unknown. No base quality information exists; no much larger clone differs at one position. What the authors observed across the whole study: In partial responders in the 0.1-3.0 mg/kg groups, normalized peripheral clonal expansion was found to be among the lowest, especially among CD8+ T cells. At doses of 0.1 to 3.0 mg/kg, clonal expansion of both CD4+ and CD8+ T cells in blood was seen between baseline and week 6. After ivuxolimab, expanded clones were on average more numerous among CD8+ T cells than among CD4+ T cells. Low levels of normalized T-cell clonal expansion were also seen in some patients who did not respond. Which antigens the clonally expanded peripheral T cells were specific for was not determined.

Genomic DNA was isolated from the sorted cells so that the TCRbeta CDR3 region could be sequenced. TCRbeta CDR3 regions were sequenced using the immunoSEQ Assay. TCRdb limited this immuneACCESS table to in-frame rearrangements with V and J called. A share of clones is missing; checked studies link under half to unresolved V genes, and the rest is unexplained. The sample contains tens of thousands of clones, around 83% of them found a single time. The top ten hold roughly 0.4% of the sample. This clonotype originated in an adult with an advanced solid tumor such as melanoma, head and neck, liver or kidney cancer. The specimen comprised CD4+ or CD8+ T cells sorted from blood, sampled in a trial of the OX40 agonist ivuxolimab. This chain is built from TRBV6-5 and TRBJ1-5, with an unclear D gene assignment. The sequenced DNA is TGTGCCAGCAGTTACGGGGTTGGTACCGGACAGCCCCAGCATTTT. The encoded protein is CASSYGVGTGQPQHF.